What follows are 17 T cell receptor beta chains derived from one specimen sequenced in a study of human versus mouse CDR3 diversity and MHC coevolution. Clones were sequenced by immunoSEQ multiplex PCR, and TCRdb holds only the in-frame ones, with some missing. The sample records 80,000 or so clones, just over 90% being singletons. Sequencing was performed on naive CD4+ T cells from blood. Documented subset: CD45RO-negative CD62L-positive naive CD4 T cells. Source of these receptors: a person aged 25 to 69 in good health.

This clone showed up just once. This chain uses TRBV27 with TRBJ2-7, with D possibly TRBD1 on 5 matching bases. The germline V and J ends were trimmed by 2 bases and 0 bases, with 11 bases remaining between them. The V gene's germline CDR1 is MNHEY and CDR2 SMNVEV (reference sequence). The CDR3 is made up of 15 amino acids. CDR3 nucleotide sequence: TGTGCCAGCAGTTTAAGGGGTTCCACCTCCTACGAGCAGTACTTC. Translating it yields CASSLRGSTSYEQYF.

The genes are TRBV15 and TRBJ1-6; 7 bases align to TRBD1. After removal of 0 bases from V and 9 bases from J, the junction contained 8 bases not matched to a gene. Germline CDR1 LNHNV, CDR2 YYDKDF (reference sequence). This CDR3 has 16 amino acids. The CDR3 DNA follows: TGTGCCACCAGCAGAGATCGAGGGGGCGCCGGTTCACCCCTCCACTTT. Protein: CATSRDRGGAGSPLHF.

This clone was found a few times. The chain links TRBV7-2 to TRBJ1-5; no reliable D call. V was cut by 5 bases and J by 3 bases, with 14 bases left in between. This CDR3 region has 15 residues. Germline-derived CDR1 and CDR2 are SGHTA and FQGNSA. The CDR3 DNA follows: TGTGCCAGCAGCCCTAGTGGAAGCTACAATCAGCCCCAGCATTTT. Amino acid sequence: CASSPSGSYNQPQHF.

This chain uses TRBV6-5 with TRBJ2-7; TRBD2 agrees at 13 bases. Germline V gene lookup returns CDR1 MNHEY and CDR2 SVGAGI. The CDR3 spans 15 residues. Trimming at V came to 6 bases and at J to 3 bases, leaving 5 bases not matched to a gene. CDR3 DNA sequence: TGTGCCAGCAGCTCAACTAGCGGGGGGGACTACGAGCAGTACTTC. Translation: CASSSTSGGDYEQYF.

The V call is TRBV7-2, the J call TRBJ1-2; 7 nucleotides align to TRBD1. Per the germline V gene, CDR1 is SGHTA and CDR2 is FQGNSA. The CDR3 extends over 17 amino acids. The V gene end was trimmed by 1 base and the J gene end by 0 bases; junction bases not matched to a gene: 8. DNA of the CDR3: TGTGCCAGCAGCTTAGAACGACAGGGTTTAGCTAACTATGGCTACACCTTC. Amino acid sequence: CASSLERQGLANYGYTF.

The chain employs TRBV9 and TRBJ2-7; a possible D gene is TRBD2 (6 bases). The ends were cut back, 4 bases at V and 4 bases at J, with 18 bases in the middle. The CDR3 totals 15 residues. CDR1 and CDR2 from the germline V gene are SGDLS and YYNGEE. The CDR3: CASSPTGTGFYEQYF. The DNA for the CDR3 is TGTGCCAGCAGCCCCACCGGGACTGGCTTTTACGAGCAGTACTTC.

The rearrangement links TRBV7-6 to TRBJ2-7; D not resolved. Per the germline V gene, CDR1 is SGHVS and CDR2 is FNYEAQ. The CDR3 totals 13 residues. V was pared by 0 bases and J by 3 bases, with 6 bases between. CDR3: CASSLAQLYEQYF. The CDR3 nucleotides read TGTGCCAGCAGCTTAGCCCAACTCTACGAGCAGTACTTC. Drawing the rest from reference TRBV7-6 and TRBJ2-7, the complete variable domain is GAGVSQSPRYKVTKRGQDVALRCDPISGHVSLYWYRQALGQGPEFLTYFNYEAQQDKSGLPNDRFSAERPEGSISTLTIQRTEQRDSAMYRCASSLAQLYEQYFGPGTRLTVT.

The chain couples TRBV18 to TRBJ2-6; D call uncertain. Germline CDR1 KGHSH, CDR2 LQKENI. The V and J ends lost 6 bases and 7 bases respectively, with 16 bases between them. The CDR3 has 15 residues. In nucleotides, the CDR3 is TGTGCCAGCTCGGAGCTATCGGCGGCAGCCAACGTCCTGACTTTC. It codes for CASSELSAAANVLTF.

Worth noting for this clone: An end of the junction differs from the germline gene, which may be a read error. The CDR3 nucleotides read TGTGCTAGCAGCTTAGCGGGGGGAGACTACGCTGAGCAGTACTTC. Protein product: CASSLAGGDYAEQYF. The chain has TRBV7-7 and TRBJ2-7; 10 bases match TRBD2. Germline lookup yields CDR1 SSHAT and CDR2 FNYEAQ (reference sequence). The length of the CDR3 is 15 residues.

The J gene is TRBJ2-7, the V gene TRBV5-4; TRBD1 might be the D (6 bases). This CDR3 region has 13 residues. Trimming cost V 2 bases and J 1 base, with 7 bases left between them. CDR1 is SGHNT, CDR2 YYREEE, per germline (reference sequence). The CDR3 nucleotides are TGTGCCAGCAGCTTTGGGACATCCTACGAGCAGTACTTC. Translated: CASSFGTSYEQYF.

The V call is TRBV27, the J call TRBJ1-5; 9 bases line up with TRBD1. CDR3 length: 20 amino acids. The trim removed 5 bases at V and 0 bases at J, leaving 17 bases unmatched. Per germline, CDR1 MNHEY and CDR2 SMNVEV (reference sequence). The CDR3 is CASSKFLPGQGGNSNQPQHF. The CDR3 DNA reads as TGTGCCAGCAGTAAGTTCCTTCCGGGACAGGGAGGGAATAGCAATCAGCCCCAGCATTTT.

The chain recombines TRBV6-5 with TRBJ2-7; tentative D call: TRBD1 (6 bases). The CDR3 loop spans 15 amino acids. Trimming cost V 2 bases and J 7 bases, with 18 bases left between them. CDR1 is MNHEY, CDR2 SVGAGI, per germline. In DNA, the CDR3 is TGTGCCAGCAGTTACAAAGGGACACACTTGGGGGAGCAGTACTTC. Protein product: CASSYKGTHLGEQYF.

The chain employs TRBV5-1 and TRBJ2-5; D remains ambiguous. The CDR3 has 13 residues. The germline gives CDR1 SGHRS, CDR2 YFSETQ. Between the trimmed V and J ends, which lost 4 bases and 0 bases, there was a span of 7 bases. In DNA form, the CDR3 reads TGCGCCAGCAGCCTTAAGCACCAAGAGACCCAGTACTTC. Translating gives CASSLKHQETQYF.

The gene calls are TRBV5-1 and TRBJ2-1; 8 nucleotides line up with TRBD2. Looked up from germline, CDR1 is SGHRS and CDR2 is YFSETQ. V shed 3 bases, J shed 7 bases, and the junction held 9 bases outside the gene matches. This CDR3 is 15 amino acids long. The CDR3 spells CASSSLAASTNEQFF. The CDR3 nucleotides are TGCGCCAGCAGCTCACTAGCGGCAAGCACGAATGAGCAGTTCTTC.

The gene calls are TRBV19 and TRBJ2-7; 11 nucleotides agree with TRBD1. The ends lost 2 bases at V and 3 bases at J; junction bases unmatched: 3. The CDR3 length is 15 residues. CDR1 is LNHDA and CDR2 is SQIVND in the germline V gene (reference sequence). CDR3 nucleotides: TGTGCCAGTAGTATACCGGGACAGGGGGTCTACGAGCAGTACTTC. It yields the protein CASSIPGQGVYEQYF.

The V call is TRBV4-3, the J call TRBJ2-5; 8 nucleotides align to TRBD2. From germline, CDR1 is LGHNA and CDR2 YSLEER. With 0 bases clipped from V and 7 bases from J, the junction kept 7 bases outside the gene matches. The CDR3 loop spans 15 amino acids. The CDR3 spells CASSQELADKGTQYF. CDR3 DNA: TGCGCCAGCAGCCAAGAACTAGCGGATAAAGGGACCCAGTACTTC.

This chain links TRBV5-1 with TRBJ2-7, with 12 bases matching TRBD1. CDR3 length: 15 residues. From germline, CDR1 is SGHRS and CDR2 YFSETQ. The junction had 7 bases not matched to a gene; V was cut back by 4 bases and J by 5 bases. In DNA, the CDR3 is TGCGCCAGCAGCCCCCGGGACAGGGGGCCAAACGAGCAGTACTTC. Its protein is CASSPRDRGPNEQYF.